This T cell receptor beta chain was sequenced during a study of blood T cell repertoires in COVID-19. Ages ranged from about 18 to 89 years, with residence in 24 US areas. All recovered Cohort 3 donors got two negative PCRs, got clearance, or saw symptom resolution. The repertoire was sequenced with immunoSEQ multiplex PCR; TCRdb's copy has only in-frame clones and lacks some. The data show roughly 300,000 clones, 65% to 90% seen once. The CDR3 loop spans 14 amino acids. V shed 5 bases and J shed 6 bases, with 16 bases lying between them. CDR1 and CDR2 (germline): SEHNR, FQNEAQ (reference sequence). The source of this sequence is a man under 40 who had recovered from COVID-19. Sequencing was done on a sample of PBMCs or T cells enriched from blood (not recorded which). This chain connects TRBV7-9 to TRBJ1-2, with D possibly TRBD1 on 5 matching bases. CDR3 nucleotide sequence: TGTGCCAGCAGCGATTCACAGGATTGGGATGGCTACACCTTC. The encoded protein is CASSDSQDWDGYTF.